This T cell receptor (beta chain) was retrieved from a study of T cell responses to AZD1222 COVID-19 vaccine. Study results and caveats: Donors in the cohort were predominantly white British and more often female, and clonal diversity was possibly underestimated.

Generated by immunoSEQ multiplex PCR, the TCRdb table keeps only in-frame clones and is missing some. Altogether some 74,000 clones are present, 85% to 90% being singletons, with the ten largest covering over 1.1%. Analyses pooled second doses at about 4 or about 12 weeks. As for this clone: Its target is not known.

Looked up from germline, CDR1 is LGHNA and CDR2 is YNFKEQ. CDR3 size: 13 residues. The V and J ends lost 1 base and 7 bases respectively, with 11 bases between them. The sequences come from peripheral blood, collected 28 days after the second AZD1222 dose. This rearrangement joins TRBV4-2 to TRBJ2-7; perhaps TRBD2 as D (5 bases). This sequence originates from an adult who received the AZD1222 COVID-19 vaccine. The CDR3 region is CASSQVSTGEQYF. The CDR3 nucleotides are TGTGCCAGCAGCCAAGTGAGCACGGGGGAGCAGTACTTC.